This T cell receptor beta chain was documented in a study of T cell repertoires in cytomegalovirus infection. Study overall: Recently identified HLA-C-restricted CMV epitopes were used, and well-studied HLA-B-restricted CMV epitopes were used as well. Carrying CMV and the relevant HLA type showed in public TCR beta signatures. Study-wide points: Accumulated public TCR beta family frequency recognized individuals carrying CMV together with the relevant HLA. Clonotype analysis showed dominance of the ex vivo response by HLA-C-restricted CMV-specific TCR beta clonotypes.

This clonotype was recorded a few times. The antigen is unknown. TCRdb analysed the reads with MiXCR anew, one entry per CDR3 protein. The data contain about 310,000 distinct CDR3 sequences, roughly 25% of them singletons. This CDR3 spans 15 amino acids. Germline-derived CDR1 and CDR2 are LNHDA and SQIVND (reference sequence). Trimming cost V 4 bases and J 0 bases, with 10 bases left between them. The clonotype originates from a human donor in good health (CMV status not recorded). Some clones in this sample may be carry-over from other donors' samples. The material was cultured PBMCs, obtained from culture after CMV antigen stimulation. The rearrangement links TRBV19 to TRBJ1-5; D not certain. The CDR3 region has the DNA TGTGCCAGTAGTAATGCGGGCTATAGCAATCAGCCCCAGCATTTT. Translation: CASSNAGYSNQPQHF.